These 25 T cell receptor beta chains came from one sample sequenced in a study of OX40 agonist ivuxolimab in advanced cancers. TCRdb's table, derived via immunoSEQ multiplex PCR, lists solely in-frame clones and lacks some. The sample lists nearly 70,000 clones, around 83% occurring once. The starting material was CD4+ or CD8+ T cells sorted from blood, obtained in a trial of the OX40 agonist ivuxolimab. The receptors here all came from an adult with an advanced solid tumor such as melanoma, head and neck, liver or kidney cancer.

J is TRBJ2-5 and V is TRBV7-7; D tentatively fits TRBD1 or TRBD2 (5 bases each). Trimming stripped 5 bases from V and 5 bases from J, with 21 bases between. Per the germline V gene, CDR1 is SSHAT and CDR2 is FNYEAQ (reference sequence). This CDR3 comprises 16 residues. CDR3 nucleotide sequence: TGTGCCAGCAGCCAATGGGGTGGGGCCGGGGCCGAGACCCAGTACTTC. Protein: CASSQWGGAGAETQYF.

V and J are TRBV7-8 and TRBJ1-4, with 7 bases identical to TRBD1. Germline CDR1 SGHVS, CDR2 FQNEAQ. CDR3 length equals 17 residues. With V trimmed by 5 bases and J by 5 bases, 14 bases remained unmatched. The CDR3 reads CASSPLPGQLRNEKLFF. CDR3 in DNA: TGTGCCAGCAGCCCATTACCGGGACAGCTAAGGAATGAAAAACTGTTTTTT.

The gene calls are TRBV18 and TRBJ2-1; unclear D gene. Germline CDR1 reads KGHSH; CDR2 reads LQKENI. This CDR3 is 11 amino acids long. The V end lost 2 bases, the J end lost 4 bases, and 0 bases lay between the germline ends. CDR3 coding DNA: TGTGCCAGCTCACCATACAATGAGCAGTTCTTC. Amino acids: CASSPYNEQFF.

V usage is TRBV19 and J usage is TRBJ2-1; unclear D gene. V was trimmed by 10 bases and J by 4 bases, leaving 17 bases between them. CDR1 is LNHDA and CDR2 is SQIVND in the germline V gene (reference sequence). The CDR3 is 14 residues long. CDR3 protein: CATKEQTGYNEQFF. DNA for the CDR3: TGTGCCACTAAAGAACAGACCGGATACAATGAGCAGTTCTTC.

The chain carries TRBV6-5 and TRBJ1-1, with TRBD1 as a possible D gene (5 bases). V lost 6 bases, J lost 8 bases, and 16 bases lay in between. Germline V gives CDR1 MNHEY, CDR2 SVGAGI. CDR3 length: 13 amino acids. This chain's CDR3 is CASRNDARGEAFF. CDR3 coding DNA: TGTGCCAGCAGAAACGATGCCCGGGGCGAAGCTTTCTTT.

This rearrangement joins TRBV19 to TRBJ1-2; TRBD1 matches at 8 bases. V was pared by 5 bases and J by 7 bases, with 6 bases of the junction left unmatched. The CDR3 contains 13 residues. Germline V CDR1 and CDR2: LNHDA, SQIVND (reference sequence). CDR3 amino acids: CASSGQGARGYTF. The CDR3 DNA is TGTGCCAGTAGTGGGCAGGGGGCGCGTGGCTACACCTTC.

The chain combines TRBV5-6 with TRBJ1-1; 7 positions match TRBD1. The V gene's germline CDR1 is SGHDT and CDR2 YYEEEE. CDR3 length: 13 amino acids. V dropped 0 bases and J dropped 11; count of bases not matched to a gene: 7. The CDR3 sequence: CASSLEWAGGAFF. The CDR3 DNA follows: TGTGCCAGCAGCTTGGAGTGGGCAGGGGGTGCTTTCTTT.

This clone was observed a few times. This chain joins TRBV6-5 and TRBJ2-1; D possibly matches TRBD1 or TRBD2 (5 bases each). Trimming removed 4 bases from V and 6 bases from J, with 19 bases in between. In germline, CDR1 is MNHEY, CDR2 SVGAGI. This CDR3 is built from 16 residues. As DNA, the CDR3 is TGTGCCAGCAGTTTAACGGGGCCTCGGAGTTTCAATGAGCAGTTCTTC. Protein product: CASSLTGPRSFNEQFF.

In its sample, this clone was seen a few times. The chain employs TRBV5-1 and TRBJ2-1, with a possible D match to TRBD1 (6 bases). Germline lookup yields CDR1 SGHRS and CDR2 YFSETQ. This CDR3 contains 15 residues. V was cut by 4 bases and J by 0 bases, with 11 bases left in between. The CDR3 loop reads CASSRGQSSYNEQFF. Written as DNA, the CDR3 is TGCGCCAGCAGCCGAGGACAGAGCTCCTACAATGAGCAGTTCTTC. The complete variable domain, with remaining parts taken from reference TRBV5-1 and TRBJ2-1, reads KAGVTQTPRYLIKTRGQQVTLSCSPISGHRSVSWYQQTPGQGLQFLFEYFSETQRNKGNFPGRFSGRQFSNSRSEMNVSTLELGDSALYLCASSRGQSSYNEQFFGPGTRLTVL.

The J gene is TRBJ2-7, the V gene TRBV7-9; TRBD1 aligns across 7 bases. The germline V gene encodes CDR1 SEHNR and CDR2 FQNEAQ (reference sequence). The CDR3 has 13 amino acids. The J segment lost 2 bases and the V segment lost 5 bases, leaving 3 bases of the junction unmatched. The CDR3 here is CASSIGGPYEQYF. The CDR3, as DNA: TGTGCCAGCAGCATAGGGGGCCCCTACGAGCAGTACTTC.

This clone was seen a single time. This CDR3 reads CATSRGRTGMTGNTIYF. The CDR3 nucleotides read TGTGCCACCAGCAGGGGACGGACAGGGATGACTGGAAACACCATATATTTT. This sequence joins TRBV15 and TRBJ1-3, with 8 bases matching TRBD1. This CDR3 comprises 17 residues. Trimming took 3 bases from V and 2 from J; bases not matched to a gene: 9. From germline, CDR1 is LNHNV and CDR2 YYDKDF (reference sequence).

The chain joins TRBV14 to TRBJ1-4; maybe TRBD1 (6 bases). The CDR3 totals 12 residues. Trimming left V 2 bases short and J 8 bases short, with 6 bases between. The germline V gene encodes CDR1 SGHDN and CDR2 FVKESK. The CDR3 DNA sequence: TGTGCCAGCAGCCAAAGGGGGGAAAAACTGTTTTTT. The encoded protein is CASSQRGEKLFF.

This rearrangement joins TRBV29-1 to TRBJ1-2; no firm D call. V lost 4 bases to trimming and J lost 2 bases, with 8 bases between them. Per germline, CDR1 SQVTM and CDR2 ANQGSEA. The CDR3 contains 12 residues. CDR3 in amino acids: CSVALQNYGYTF. The CDR3 DNA reads TGCAGCGTTGCACTCCAGAACTATGGCTACACCTTC. The complete variable domain, with remaining parts taken from reference TRBV29-1 and TRBJ1-2, reads SAVISQKPSRDICQRGTSLTIQCQVDSQVTMMFWYRQQPGQSLTLIATANQGSEATYESGFVIDKFPISRPNLTFSTLTVSNMSPEDSSIYLCSVALQNYGYTFGSGTRLTVV.

This clone was detected only a few times. This chain uses TRBV25-1 with TRBJ1-6; D not certain. V gave up 8 bases and J gave up 10 bases, with 15 bases separating them. Germline CDR1 is MGHDK and CDR2 is SYGVNS. The CDR3 is made up of 13 amino acids. The CDR3 is CASGVEWKSPLHF. The DNA for the CDR3 is TGTGCCAGCGGAGTGGAGTGGAAATCACCCCTCCACTTT.

This chain uses TRBV10-2 with TRBJ2-1; D possibly corresponds to TRBD2 (6 bases). Looked up from germline, CDR1 is WSHSY and CDR2 is SAAADI. The V end lost 9 bases, the J end lost 7 bases, and 16 bases lay between the germline ends. The CDR3 runs to 13 residues. Here the CDR3 reads CASGATGRNEQFF. As DNA, the CDR3 is TGCGCCAGTGGGGCCACGGGGAGGAATGAGCAGTTCTTC.

This chain connects TRBV19 to TRBJ1-2; D uncertain. Looked up from germline, CDR1 is LNHDA and CDR2 is SQIVND (reference sequence). The V end lost 8 bases, the J end lost 2 bases, and 9 bases lay between the germline ends. This CDR3 has 12 residues. CDR3 DNA sequence: TGTGCCAGTCAGTTCCGGAACTATGGCTACACCTTC. This translates into CASQFRNYGYTF.

This clone occurred once. The chain combines TRBV14 with TRBJ2-5; 7 bases are a match to TRBD1. The germline CDR1 and CDR2 sequences are SGHDN and FVKESK. The CDR3 is 18 amino acids. J gave up 7 bases and V 5 bases, and 22 bases lay outside the gene matches. The CDR3 DNA is TGTGCCAGCAGCTTATCTGGACGCGTGGGCAGGGGGACAGCGACCCAGTACTTC. Residues: CASSLSGRVGRGTATQYF.

The rearrangement joins TRBV11-2 to TRBJ1-5; the D is unclear. Germline CDR1 SGHAT, CDR2 FQNNGV. This CDR3 is built from 14 residues. V was pared by 0 bases and J by 4 bases, with 7 bases between. The CDR3 sequence is CASSLEVSNQPQHF. The CDR3 DNA sequence: TGTGCCAGCAGCTTAGAGGTCAGTAATCAGCCCCAGCATTTT.

The chain recombines TRBV5-6 with TRBJ2-7; 9 nucleotides agree with TRBD1. In germline, CDR1 is SGHDT, CDR2 YYEEEE. The length of the CDR3 is 15 residues. J was trimmed by 1 base and V by 7 bases; bases with no gene match: 9. DNA of the CDR3: TGTGCCAGCGAACACAGGGGGCTTATTTCCTACGAGCAGTACTTC. Its protein product is CASEHRGLISYEQYF.

The V call is TRBV5-5, the J call TRBJ2-7, with D maybe TRBD1 (5 bases). V lost 1 base and J lost 2, with 10 bases in between. This CDR3 region has 14 residues. The V gene's germline CDR1 is SGHKS and CDR2 YYEKEE (reference sequence). The CDR3 nucleotides are TGTGCCAGCAGCTTGCAGGGTAGCACCTACGAGCAGTACTTC. As protein: CASSLQGSTYEQYF.

V is TRBV28 and J is TRBJ2-3, with 9 nucleotides matching TRBD2. CDR3 size: 14 residues. Germline V gives CDR1 MDHEN, CDR2 SYDVKM. V lost 7 bases and J lost 8; bases outside the gene matches: 10. The CDR3 reads CASTKAGGQGTQYF. CDR3 DNA: TGTGCCAGCACAAAAGCGGGGGGCCAGGGTACGCAGTATTTT.

The chain uses TRBV6-6 and TRBJ1-2; 12 bases match TRBD1. The CDR3 runs to 16 residues. Germline CDR1 MNHNY, CDR2 SVGAGI (reference sequence). J was trimmed by 0 bases and V by 6 bases; bases with no gene match: 5. For the CDR3, the DNA is TGTGCCAGCAGGGGGGACAGGGGGCGAGCTAACTATGGCTACACCTTC. Protein sequence: CASRGDRGRANYGYTF.

The chain is built from TRBV10-2 and TRBJ1-1; D not resolved. Germline CDR1 and CDR2: WSHSY and SAAADI. The CDR3 contains 10 residues. Trimming stripped 10 bases from V and 6 bases from J, with 9 bases between. CDR3 coding DNA: TGCGCCACCAGCGACGCTGAAGCTTTCTTT. It translates to CATSDAEAFF.

V usage is TRBV18 and J usage is TRBJ1-5; D possibly corresponds to TRBD1 (5 bases). V shed 3 bases and J shed 6 bases, with 18 bases lying between them. Germline V lookup: CDR1 KGHSH, CDR2 LQKENI. CDR3 length: 16 residues. CDR3 coding DNA: TGTGCCAGCTCACCCAAGTGGCAGGGTACACCTCAGCCCCAGCATTTT. Amino acid sequence: CASSPKWQGTPQPQHF.

The V call is TRBV28, the J call TRBJ2-3; D may correspond to TRBD1 or TRBD2 (5 bases each). CDR1 is MDHEN, CDR2 SYDVKM, per germline. V shed 2 bases and J shed 0 bases, with 21 bases lying between them. The CDR3 has 19 amino acids. The CDR3 region is CASSLLPPGRRSSTDTQYF. In DNA, the CDR3 is TGTGCCAGCAGTTTACTCCCTCCGGGACGCCGCTCTAGCACAGATACGCAGTATTTT. The full variable domain, rest sourced from reference TRBV28 and TRBJ2-3, is DVKVTQSSRYLVKRTGEKVFLECVQDMDHENMFWYRQDPGLGLRLIYFSYDVKMKEKGDIPEGYSVSREKKERFSLILESASTNQTSMYLCASSLLPPGRRSSTDTQYFGPGTRLTVL.